This T cell receptor (beta chain) originates from a study of graft-versus-host responses after intestinal transplantation (dated by TCRdb to the early 2020s). Context from the whole study: The transplants that recipients got were multivisceral, liver-intestinal, or isolated intestinal. Anti-thymocyte globulin induction was given to all recipients, followed by maintenance tacrolimus and steroids for roughly 3 years. After intestinal transplantation, graft-versus-host and host-versus-graft alloreactive T cell clones were followed in the graft, circulation and bone marrow using bulk TCR-beta CDR3 sequencing. To identify alloreactive clones, pre-transplant mixed lymphocyte reaction products were sequenced and compared with unstimulated pre-transplant donor and recipient T cells. A cohort of some 24 intestinal transplant recipients, including one retransplant, was enrolled, and a few patients lacking pretransplant specimens were excluded. A peak of at least 4% donor T cells among recipient peripheral blood mononuclear cells was the definition used for donor T cell macrochimerism. Samples from a few later patients were sequenced in-house on an Illumina MiSeq with MiXCR processing rather than by the commercial service.

The sample's time point label, in plain terms: cells obtained before transplantation from donor or recipient. CD3+CD4+ and CD3+CD8+ populations were FACS-sorted from unstimulated pre-transplant donor and recipient cells taken from spleen or lymph nodes. The CDR3 contains 17 residues, cysteine and phenylalanine counted. The kept DNA is CDR3 alone, 51 bases in frame from the first base. CDR1 and CDR2, looked up from the germline V gene, are MGHRA and YSYEKL. Deletion took 5 bases off V and 4 bases off J, with a span of 23 bases between the germline ends. With respect to this clone: Its binding antigen is unknown. Base quality data are lacking; no much larger clone is found one base away.

Libraries were made using the immunoSEQ multiplex PCR assay. In most patients, genomic DNA was isolated using the Qiagen DNeasy Blood and Tissue Kit and sent frozen to Adaptive Biotechnologies for TCR sequencing. Adaptive Biotechnologies carried out high-throughput TCR-beta CDR3 sequencing of genomic DNA for most patients. As for the original processing: TCR sequencing data were retrieved from Adaptive's ImmunoSEQ software for 18 patients, whereas a few other patients were processed with MiXCR and VDJtools. To correct CD4 versus CD8 sorting errors, any sequence found in both subsets at a frequency ratio below 5:1 was removed. CDR3 nucleotide sequences shared between donor and recipient were removed because their origin could not be assigned. To be classed as alloreactive, a clone needed at least 2-fold expansion over unstimulated cells and a minimum CFSE-low frequency of 0.002% (template counts) or 0.001% (read counts). Clones detected in sequenced pre-transplant spleen, lymph node, or MLR CFSE-low populations of the donor or recipient were defined as mappable. Cumulative frequency of alloreactive clones was calculated as a percentage of all sequences weighted by copy number. The source is immuneACCESS, and TCRdb retained only in-frame sequences with V and J called. Part of the clones is not carried over; for the studies checked, unresolved V genes explain less than half of this, and the remainder is unexplained. The D gene and trimming were derived from the DNA, and the V and J assignments and clone size from that table. The sample table records about 86,000 clones; around 86% of these occur just once. The biggest ten clones account for 15% to 20% of the sample.

Study-wide conclusions, independent of this receptor: GvH clones turned up in recipient bone marrow, with some appearing earlier in ileal mucosa or blood, a pattern consistent with an intestinal mucosal origin. Conclusions were limited by the relatively low number and heterogeneity of intestinal transplant patients. Peak levels of circulating GvH clones were associated with declines in HvG clones early after transplant. High GvH to HvG T cell clonal ratios were observed in the allografts of patients with donor T cell macrochimerism.

The sample was unstimulated CD8+ T cells sorted from spleen or lymph node cells, taken before intestinal transplant. The TCR sequence derives from a human donor who received an intestinal transplant. The rearrangement joined TRBV4-1 to TRBJ1-2; the D gene is not confidently resolved. The CDR3 has the sequence CASSVYCQNRKTYGYTF. The DNA sequence reads TGCGCCAGCAGCGTATACTGCCAGAACCGAAAGACCTATGGCTACACCTTC.